This TCR beta chain was found in a study of T-cell reconstitution after alpha-beta-depleted transplantation in children (dated by TCRdb to 2015 to 2016). Study-level background: The study quantitatively tracked T-cell immune reconstitution after TCRalphabeta/CD19-depleted allogeneic hematopoietic cell transplantation in children using TCR repertoire profiling.

For this clonotype: The specificity of this receptor is unknown. Base qualities are missing; no much larger clone stands one base away.

Receptor amplification or capture employed PCR. This sample was sequenced with an Illumina HiSeq 2500. TCR library preparation used molecular barcoding, with unique molecular identifiers applied to normalize quantification of the TCRbeta repertoire. Through fastp at Q25 and MiXCR, TCRdb rebuilt clones from the public reads, retaining in-frame beta chains. Merged by CDR3 protein, the rows form single entries marked with the most common genes and DNA. The sample table records 250,000 to 300,000 distinct CDR3 sequences; about 7.3% of these occur just once. In total, the top ten clones hold approximately 8.2% of the sample. CDR3 length: 15 amino acids, cysteine to phenylalanine. Left in the record is the CDR3 DNA by itself, 45 bases read in frame from the first base. Reading the germline V gene gives CDR1 MNHEY and CDR2 SVGEGT. V loses 7 bases, J loses 0 bases, and the germline ends lie 15 bases apart.

According to the study, the label for this sample's treatment or condition signals: allogeneic hematopoietic cell transplantation with graft depleted of TCRalphabeta T cells and CD19 B cells. The children who served as transplant recipients had been given grafts of TCRalphabeta/CD19-depleted allogeneic hematopoietic cells. What the research found in general, with its limitations: In some patients, high TCRbeta diversity at day 60 was attributed to recipient T cells and intrathymic progenitors that had survived conditioning. Over subsequent months, a decline in hyperexpanded clone frequencies was noted, and after one year, T-cell counts and TCRbeta diversity were mostly ascribed to newly produced T cells. Apparently early alphabetaT-cell count recovery about two months after transplant reportedly relied on only several hundred rapidly expanded clones derived from non-depleted graft cells.

The input for sequencing was peripheral blood, taken 360 days after TCRalphabeta/CD19-depleted stem cell transplant. In this chain, TRBV6-2 or TRBV6-3 is recombined with TRBJ1-1, and TRBD1 may be the D gene, going by 5 matching bases. This receptor was taken from a female patient aged 2-9 years who had a stem cell transplant for Fanconi anemia, so the T cells may come from the graft donor. At the DNA level, the sequence is TGTGCCAGCACAAGTCCGGGACGCCTGAACACTGAAGCTTTCTTT. This gives the protein CASTSPGRLNTEAFF.